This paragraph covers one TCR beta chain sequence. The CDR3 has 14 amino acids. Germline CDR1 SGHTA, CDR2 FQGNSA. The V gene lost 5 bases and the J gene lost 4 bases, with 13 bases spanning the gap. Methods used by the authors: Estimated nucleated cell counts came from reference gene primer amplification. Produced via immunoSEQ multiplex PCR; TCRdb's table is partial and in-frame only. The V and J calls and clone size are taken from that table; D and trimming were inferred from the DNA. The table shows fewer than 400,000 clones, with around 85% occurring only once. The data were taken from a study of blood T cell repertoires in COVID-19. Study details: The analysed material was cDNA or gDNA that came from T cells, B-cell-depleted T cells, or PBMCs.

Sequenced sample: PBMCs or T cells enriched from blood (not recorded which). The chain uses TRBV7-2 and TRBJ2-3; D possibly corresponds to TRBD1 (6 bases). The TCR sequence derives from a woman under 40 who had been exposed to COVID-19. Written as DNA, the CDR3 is TGTGCCAGCAGCCTCAGACAGGCACCAGATACGCAGTATTTT. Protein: CASSLRQAPDTQYF.